Presented here are 9 T cell receptor beta chains from one specimen sequenced in a study of blood T cell repertoires in COVID-19. Produced via immunoSEQ multiplex PCR; TCRdb's table is partial and in-frame only. The sample lists around 400,000 clones; roughly 90% were seen once. The sample taken for sequencing was PBMCs or T cells enriched from blood (not recorded which). The receptors come from a woman in her 40s who had been exposed to COVID-19.

The chain combines TRBV12-3 or TRBV12-4 with TRBJ2-1; 9 nucleotides agree with TRBD1. V lost 7 bases and J lost 12; bases outside the gene matches: 7. The CDR3 sequence is 12 residues long. DNA for the CDR3: TGTGCCAGCATCGAGGGACAGGGAGGGCAGTTCTTC. Protein product: CASIEGQGGQFF.

The rearrangement links TRBV5-8 to TRBJ2-3; TRBD2 matches 10 bases. Germline V gene lookup returns CDR1 SGHTS and CDR2 YDEGEE. The CDR3 covers 16 residues. With V trimmed by 4 bases and J by 4 bases, 9 bases remained unmatched. CDR3 amino acids: CASSRAGGPRADTQYF. The CDR3 DNA is TGTGCCAGCAGCCGAGCGGGAGGGCCGAGGGCAGATACGCAGTATTTT.

This sequence joins TRBV20-1 and TRBJ2-1, with 8 bases that match TRBD2. The length of the CDR3 is 14 residues. CDR1 and CDR2 (germline): DFQATT, SNEGSKA (reference sequence). The V segment lost 3 bases and the J segment 3 bases; nucleotides outside the gene matches: 4. Written as DNA, the CDR3 is TGCAGTGCTAGTCGGGAGGGCAGCTACAATGAGCAGTTCTTC. The encoded protein is CSASREGSYNEQFF.

The chain recombines TRBV5-4 with TRBJ1-1, with D perhaps TRBD1 (6 bases). V lost 4 bases and J 2 bases, leaving 15 bases between the germline ends. Per the germline V gene, CDR1 is SGHNT and CDR2 is YYREEE (reference sequence). The CDR3 spans 15 residues. CDR3 sequence: CASSTWTVSNTEAFF. The CDR3 DNA is TGTGCCAGCAGCACCTGGACAGTGAGTAACACTGAAGCTTTCTTT. Filled out from reference TRBV5-4 and TRBJ1-1, the complete variable domain reads ETGVTQSPTHLIKTRGQQVTLRCSSQSGHNTVSWYQQALGQGPQFIFQYYREEENGRGNFPPRFSGLQFPNYSSELNVNALELDDSALYLCASSTWTVSNTEAFFGQGTRLTVV.

V and J are TRBV5-1 and TRBJ1-2; tentative D call: TRBD1 (5 bases). V was shortened by 2 bases and J by 6 bases, with 11 bases between the two germline ends. CDR3 size: 13 residues. The germline V gene has CDR1 SGHRS and CDR2 YFSETQ. This CDR3 reads CASSFDSIDGYTF. The CDR3 DNA follows: TGCGCCAGCAGCTTTGACAGTATAGATGGCTACACCTTC.

The CDR3 region is CASSLLRNSPLHF. In DNA, the CDR3 is TGTGCCAGCAGTTTACTGCGGAATTCACCCCTCCACTTT. This rearrangement joins TRBV27 to TRBJ1-6; D call uncertain. The CDR3 length is 13 residues. CDR1 is MNHEY, CDR2 SMNVEV, per germline (reference sequence). Trimming cost V 2 bases and J 7 bases, with 6 bases left between them.

This chain uses TRBV11-1 with TRBJ2-3; TRBD2 agrees at 7 bases. Germline CDR1 SGHAT, CDR2 FQDESV (reference sequence). With V trimmed by 1 base and J by 3 bases, 7 bases remained unmatched. This CDR3 is built from 16 residues. The chain's CDR3 is CASSLDGGRRTDTQYF. CDR3 nucleotide sequence: TGTGCCAGCAGCTTAGATGGCGGGAGAAGAACAGATACGCAGTATTTT.

The CDR3 region is CASSYAGVDTIYF. The DNA for the CDR3 is TGTGCCAGCAGTTACGCAGGGGTAGACACCATATATTTT. The chain is built from TRBV25-1 and TRBJ1-3, with D maybe TRBD1 (6 bases). CDR3 size: 13 residues. Germline values: CDR1 MGHDK, CDR2 SYGVNS. The ends were cut back, 5 bases at V and 8 bases at J, with 13 bases in the middle.

The V gene is TRBV12-3 or TRBV12-4, the J gene TRBJ1-2; D remains unclear. Trimming took off 10 bases at V and 7 bases at J, with 10 bases between the two ends. This CDR3 spans 10 amino acids. The CDR3 is CATTPGGYTF. For the CDR3, the DNA is TGTGCCACAACGCCGGGTGGCTACACCTTC.